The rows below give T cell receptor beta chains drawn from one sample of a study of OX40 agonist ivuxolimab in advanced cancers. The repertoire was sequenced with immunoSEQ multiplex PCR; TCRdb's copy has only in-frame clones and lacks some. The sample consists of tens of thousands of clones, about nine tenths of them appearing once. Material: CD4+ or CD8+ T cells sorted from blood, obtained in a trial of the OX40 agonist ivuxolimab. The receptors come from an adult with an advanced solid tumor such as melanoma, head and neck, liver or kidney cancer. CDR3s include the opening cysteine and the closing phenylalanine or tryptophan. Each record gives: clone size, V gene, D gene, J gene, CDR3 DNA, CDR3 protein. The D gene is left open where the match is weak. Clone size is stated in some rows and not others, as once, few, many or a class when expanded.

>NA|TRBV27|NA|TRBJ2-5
TGTGCCAGCAGGATTGGGGCAGTTAAACAAGAGACCCAGTACTTC
CASRIGAVKQETQYF
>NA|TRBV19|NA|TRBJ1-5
TGTGCCAGTAGTCGGGCCGGTAATCAGCCCCAGCATTTT
CASSRAGNQPQHF
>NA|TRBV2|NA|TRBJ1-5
TGTGCCAGCAGTGATTGGAGTTTCAATCAGCCCCAGCATTTT
CASSDWSFNQPQHF
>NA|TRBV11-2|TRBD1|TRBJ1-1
TGTGCCAGCAGCCGTGGACAGGGCGACACTGAAGCTTTCTTT
CASSRGQGDTEAFF
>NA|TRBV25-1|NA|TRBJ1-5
TGTGCCAGCAGTGCCGCCCACCCAGGGGTTAGCAATCAGCCCCAGCATTTT
CASSAAHPGVSNQPQHF
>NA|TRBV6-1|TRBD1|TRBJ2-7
TGTGCCAGCAGTCAGACAGGGGGACCATACGAGCAGTACTTC
CASSQTGGPYEQYF
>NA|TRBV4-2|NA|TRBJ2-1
TGTGCCAGCAGCCAAGTACTGGGGAGCTCCTACAATGAGCAGTTCTTC
CASSQVLGSSYNEQFF
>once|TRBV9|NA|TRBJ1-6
TGTGCCAGCAGCGCAGAACCGGGCCTTACTAATTCACCCCTCCACTTT
CASSAEPGLTNSPLHF
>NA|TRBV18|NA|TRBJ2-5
TGTGCCACCCTGCAGTCGGCTCAAGAGACCCAGTACTTC
CATLQSAQETQYF
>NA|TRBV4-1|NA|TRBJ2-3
TGCGCCAGCAGCCAAGGCCCAGCGGTCACAGATACGCAGTATTTT
CASSQGPAVTDTQYF
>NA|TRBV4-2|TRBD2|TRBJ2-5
TGTGCCAGCAGCCCCCCGGGGGGGGAGACCCAGTACTTC
CASSPPGGETQYF
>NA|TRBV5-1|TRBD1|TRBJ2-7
TGCGCCAGCAGCTTGTTGGGACAGGAAACCTACGAGCAGTACTTC
CASSLLGQETYEQYF
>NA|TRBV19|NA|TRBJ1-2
TGTGCCAGTACCCCGGGGGCTTGGTATGGCTACACCTTC
CASTPGAWYGYTF
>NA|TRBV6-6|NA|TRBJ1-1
TGTGCCAGCAGCCCCGCGGGGAACACTGAAGCTTTCTTT
CASSPAGNTEAFF
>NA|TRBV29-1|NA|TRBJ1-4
TGCAGCGCCATTCGTACGACAGGCGAACTGTTTTTT
CSAIRTTGELFF
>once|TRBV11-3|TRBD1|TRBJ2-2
TGTGCCAGCAGCTTAGTGGGGACAGGGAGAACCGGGGAGCTGTTTTTT
CASSLVGTGRTGELFF
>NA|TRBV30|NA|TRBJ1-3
TGTGCCTGGAGTCCAGGACTAAGCGCAGGGAACACCATATATTTT
CAWSPGLSAGNTIYF
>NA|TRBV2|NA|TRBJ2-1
TGTGCCAGCAGTGTCGAACTAGGGAATGAGCAGTTCTTC
CASSVELGNEQFF
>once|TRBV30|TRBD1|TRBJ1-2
TGTGCCTGGACCGACAGGGTCGGCTATGGCTACACCTTC
CAWTDRVGYGYTF
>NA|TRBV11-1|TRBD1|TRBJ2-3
TGTGCCAGCAGCTACAGGGGAAGGGGCACAGATACGCAGTATTTT
CASSYRGRGTDTQYF
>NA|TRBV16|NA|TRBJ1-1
TGTGCCAGCAGCCAAAGGCCGCACAGGGATGGAACTGAAGCTTTCTTT
CASSQRPHRDGTEAFF
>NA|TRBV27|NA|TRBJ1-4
TGTGCCAGCAGTCCGTATGACCCAGGTTTTGAAAAACTGTTTTTT
CASSPYDPGFEKLFF
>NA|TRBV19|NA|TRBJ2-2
TGTGCCAGTAGTTACAAGAACACCGGGGAGCTGTTTTTT
CASSYKNTGELFF
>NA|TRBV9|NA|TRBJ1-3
TGTGCCAGCAGCGTAGACGGCCAGGTCTCTGGAAACACCATATATTTT
CASSVDGQVSGNTIYF
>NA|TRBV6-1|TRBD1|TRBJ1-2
TGTGCCAGCAGTTCCGGACAGGGGAACTATGGCTACACCTTC
CASSSGQGNYGYTF
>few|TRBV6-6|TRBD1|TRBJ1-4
TGTGCCAGCAGTTACGCATGGACAGGGAGCAATGAAAAACTGTTTTTT
CASSYAWTGSNEKLFF
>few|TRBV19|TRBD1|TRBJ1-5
TGTGCCAGTAGTCCCGGGACAGGGGTTAGCAATCAGCCCCAGCATTTT
CASSPGTGVSNQPQHF
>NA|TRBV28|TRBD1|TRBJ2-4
TGTGCCAGCAGACAGACACAGGGGAATATGGGCATTCAGTACTTC
CASRQTQGNMGIQYF
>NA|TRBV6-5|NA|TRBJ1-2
TGTGCCAGCAGTATCCCGGGAAACTATGGCTACACCTTC
CASSIPGNYGYTF
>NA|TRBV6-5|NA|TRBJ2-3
TGTGCCAGCAGTCCCCAGCGGGCAGATACGCAGTATTTT
CASSPQRADTQYF
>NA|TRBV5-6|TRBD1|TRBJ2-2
TGTGCCAGCAGGGCAAGGGGGCGAACCGGGGAGCTGTTTTTT
CASRARGRTGELFF
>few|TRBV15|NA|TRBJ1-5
TGTGCCACCAGCAGAGATCCGGGGGGCGGTCAGCCCCAGCATTTT
CATSRDPGGGQPQHF
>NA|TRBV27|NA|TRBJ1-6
TGTGCCAGCAGTTTAAAAACTAATAATTCACCCCTCCACTTT
CASSLKTNNSPLHF
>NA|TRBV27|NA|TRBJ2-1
TGTGCCAGCAGTTTATCGAGGACTAACAATGAGCAGTTCTTC
CASSLSRTNNEQFF
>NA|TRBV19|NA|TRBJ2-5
TGTGCCAGTAGTATAGCACGCAAAGAAGAGACCCAGTACTTC
CASSIARKEETQYF
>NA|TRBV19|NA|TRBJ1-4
TGTGCCAGTAGTATTGTGGGGGCAACTAATGAAAAACTGTTTTTT
CASSIVGATNEKLFF
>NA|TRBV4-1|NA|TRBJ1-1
TGCGCCAGCAGCCCAGTGATTGGCACTGAAGCTTTCTTT
CASSPVIGTEAFF
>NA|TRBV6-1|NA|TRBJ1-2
TGTGCCAGCAGTGAAGCGTCCACGCGCGGTCATGGCTACACCTTC
CASSEASTRGHGYTF
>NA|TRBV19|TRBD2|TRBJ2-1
TGTGCCAGTAGTACCTCCGTGGCGGGGGGGCGCGGACAGTTCTTC
CASSTSVAGGRGQFF
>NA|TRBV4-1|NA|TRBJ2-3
TGCGCCAGCAGCCAAGGTAGAGCGGTTCGGGTCCTTAGCACAGATACGCAGTATTTT
CASSQGRAVRVLSTDTQYF